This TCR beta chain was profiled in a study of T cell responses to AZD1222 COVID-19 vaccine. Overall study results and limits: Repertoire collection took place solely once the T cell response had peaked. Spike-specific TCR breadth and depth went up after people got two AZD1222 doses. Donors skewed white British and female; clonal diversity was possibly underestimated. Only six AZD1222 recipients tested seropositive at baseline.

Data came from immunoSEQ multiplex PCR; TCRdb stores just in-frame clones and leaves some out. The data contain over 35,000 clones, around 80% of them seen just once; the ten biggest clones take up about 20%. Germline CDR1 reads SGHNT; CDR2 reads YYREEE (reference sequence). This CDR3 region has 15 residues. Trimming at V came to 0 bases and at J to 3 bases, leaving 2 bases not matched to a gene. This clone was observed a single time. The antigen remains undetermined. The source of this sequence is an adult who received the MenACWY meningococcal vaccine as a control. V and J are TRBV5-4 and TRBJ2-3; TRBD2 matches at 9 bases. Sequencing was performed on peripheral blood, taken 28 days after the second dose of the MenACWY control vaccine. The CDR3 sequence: CASSLDSGRTDTQYF. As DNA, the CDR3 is TGTGCCAGCAGCTTGGACAGCGGGAGGACAGATACGCAGTATTTT.